The 12 T cell receptor beta chains below come from one sample, sequenced in a study of technical replicates of blood from a few donors. Some clones are missing from TCRdb's copy, which holds only in-frame ones; the method was immunoSEQ multiplex PCR. The repertoire has 50,000 to 80,000 clones, roughly 88% of them found once; the top ten carry roughly 4.2%. The sample comprised PBMCs. These receptors originate from a human donor in good health. Some clones in this sample may be carry-over from other donors' samples.

This clone was seen just once. V and J are TRBV5-4 and TRBJ2-5; 14 nucleotides line up with TRBD2. The V gene end was trimmed by 4 bases and the J gene end by 0 bases; junction bases not matched to a gene: 8. CDR1 is SGHNT, CDR2 YYREEE, per germline (reference sequence). This CDR3 is built from 18 residues. The CDR3 here is CASSPLTSGGAHQETQYF. The CDR3 DNA reads as TGTGCCAGCAGCCCTTTGACTAGCGGGGGGGCCCACCAAGAGACCCAGTACTTC.

The chain links TRBV5-1 to TRBJ1-6; a possible D gene is TRBD1 (6 bases). V was clipped by 3 bases and J by 9 bases, with 19 bases between them. The CDR3 runs to 16 residues. Germline CDR1 is SGHRS and CDR2 is YFSETQ. CDR3 protein: CASSSGLQGGSSPLHF. In DNA form, the CDR3 reads TGCGCCAGCAGCTCGGGATTACAAGGGGGTAGTTCACCCCTCCACTTT.

This rearrangement joins TRBV5-6 to TRBJ2-1, with D tentatively TRBD1 (6 bases). The CDR3 spans 15 residues. CDR1 and CDR2 (germline): SGHDT, YYEEEE. Trimming took 4 bases from V and 2 from J, leaving 13 bases between them. The CDR3 DNA is TGTGCCAGCAGCCGACAGGAGATAACCTACAATGAGCAGTTCTTC. Translating it yields CASSRQEITYNEQFF. The variable domain in full, completed from reference TRBV5-6 and TRBJ2-1, reads DAGVTQSPTHLIKTRGQQVTLRCSPKSGHDTVSWYQQALGQGPQFIFQYYEEEERQRGNFPDRFSGHQFPNYSSELNVNALLLGDSALYLCASSRQEITYNEQFFGPGTRLTVL.

This rearrangement joins TRBV19 to TRBJ2-7, with 9 nucleotides matching TRBD2. With V trimmed by 7 bases and J by 0 bases, 10 bases remained unmatched. CDR3 size: 16 residues. Germline CDR1 is LNHDA and CDR2 is SQIVND (reference sequence). DNA for the CDR3: TGTGCCAGTAAAAAAACTAGCGGGCCGAGCTCCTACGAGCAGTACTTC. Protein: CASKKTSGPSSYEQYF.

The V and J genes are TRBV29-1 and TRBJ1-3; D is unresolved. V was clipped by 7 bases and J by 7 bases, with 14 bases between them. Looked up from germline, CDR1 is SQVTM and CDR2 is ANQGSEA. This CDR3 contains 12 residues. The CDR3 nucleotides are TGCAGCGGAATAAACAGATTTAACACCATATATTTT. This translates into CSGINRFNTIYF. The full variable domain, its missing parts supplied by reference TRBV29-1 and TRBJ1-3, is SAVISQKPSRDICQRGTSLTIQCQVDSQVTMMFWYRQQPGQSLTLIATANQGSEATYESGFVIDKFPISRPNLTFSTLTVSNMSPEDSSIYLCSGINRFNTIYFGEGSWLTVV.

The chain joins TRBV5-1 to TRBJ2-7; 10 bases align to TRBD1. The V gene end was trimmed by 3 bases and the J gene end by 6 bases; junction bases not matched to a gene: 6. The CDR3 has 14 amino acids. Germline CDR1 and CDR2: SGHRS and YFSETQ. For the CDR3, the DNA is TGCGCCAGCAGCTCCGGACAGGGGGTACTCGAGCAGTACTTC. This codes for CASSSGQGVLEQYF.

The chain uses TRBV5-1 and TRBJ2-7, with 11 bases fitting TRBD2. Germline V CDR1 and CDR2: SGHRS, YFSETQ. With V trimmed by 3 bases and J by 3 bases, 8 bases remained unmatched. This CDR3 is built from 16 residues. The CDR3 bases are TGCGCCAGCAGCTGGCCCCTAGCGGGGGGCGACTACGAGCAGTACTTC. Its translation is CASSWPLAGGDYEQYF.

The CDR3 nucleotides read TGTGCCAGTAGTCCTTCGTGGTCAGGGGGCCCGTTCTTC. Translating gives CASSPSWSGGPFF. This chain links TRBV19 with TRBJ2-1, with 8 bases aligning to TRBD1. The CDR3 totals 13 residues. CDR1 LNHDA and CDR2 SQIVND come from the germline V gene (reference sequence). J was trimmed by 15 bases and V by 5 bases; bases with no gene match: 12.

The V and J genes are TRBV14 and TRBJ2-1; possible D gene TRBD2, 6 bases. Between the trimmed V and J ends, which lost 3 bases and 3 bases, there was a span of 12 bases. CDR1 and CDR2 (germline): SGHDN, FVKESK. The CDR3 length is 15 residues. The CDR3 region has the DNA TGTGCCAGCAGCCAGGGACCGGAGGGCTACAATGAGCAGTTCTTC. Translation gives CASSQGPEGYNEQFF.

The CDR3 here is CASSKGGSGANVLTF. CDR3 in DNA: TGTGCCAGCAGCAAGGGGGGATCTGGGGCCAACGTCCTGACTTTC. The genes are TRBV21-1 and TRBJ2-6; the D call of TRBD2 is as the table states it, not checked on the DNA. TRBV21-1 is a recognized pseudogene. There are 15 residues in the CDR3.

The chain recombines TRBV19 with TRBJ2-7; TRBD1 matches 7 bases. The V gene's germline CDR1 is LNHDA and CDR2 SQIVND (reference sequence). The CDR3 is 10 amino acids. CDR3 bases: TGTGCCATTTCTATTCGACAGGGCCGAGTC. Its protein is CAISIRQGRV.

The CDR3 loop is CAWRGLGGYNEQFF. The CDR3 DNA sequence: TGTGCCTGGAGGGGACTAGGGGGATACAATGAGCAGTTCTTC. The genes are TRBV30 and TRBJ2-1; 8 nucleotides match TRBD2. The germline V gene encodes CDR1 GTSNPN and CDR2 SVGIG (reference sequence). V gave up 3 bases and J gave up 4 bases; unmatched junction bases: 5. This CDR3 has 14 amino acids.